Below, one T cell receptor (beta chain) is given with its context. What antigen it recognizes has not been identified. Qualities for individual bases were not recorded, and no much larger clone is one base off. Library generation was performed with the immunoSEQ multiplex PCR assay. The published analysis was carried out like this. To diagnose cytomegalovirus status from the catalog of TCR beta chain sequences, a statistical classification framework was built. The clones in this table, taken by TCRdb from immuneACCESS, are in-frame only. Not every clone is retained; where verified, under half of the shortfall comes from an unresolved V gene, and the cause of the rest is unknown. V and J calls and clone size are those listed in that table; D and trimming were worked out from the DNA. The sample table contains 220,000 or so clones; only one count was recorded for around nine tenths of them. The ten biggest clones cover about 2% of the sample.

The data derive from a study of cytomegalovirus exposure and HLA in healthy donors (dated by TCRdb to the late 2010s). Study-level background: According to a later analysis, one platform produced both the 110 or so validation repertoires and the 666 repertoires of the first cohort. The study aimed to test whether signatures of past pathogen exposure could be identified by cataloging public T cell receptors. Besides the first cohort of around 670 subjects, a separate validation cohort made up of roughly 120 different subjects was used. The study combined high-throughput TCR immunosequencing, statistical association of individual TCRs with disease status, and machine learning to predict cytomegalovirus infection status.

Summary of the overall study and its limitations: A few of the identified cytomegalovirus-associated TCR beta chains were confirmed in vitro to be specific for cytomegalovirus antigens. The study gave a list of 150 to 200 TCR beta chains associated with cytomegalovirus. All 120 or so repertoires were used to score co-occurrence in the validation cohort in a later analysis, because that analysis had no HLA typing for the cohort. A later analysis found that TCRs clustered in the first cohort also tended to co-occur in the 130 or so validation repertoires, with more than 90% of cluster scores above 0. It was suggested by the authors that the approach could potentially be generalized to other disease states and immunological phenotypes. Across donors, most TCR sequences were observed very rarely, whereas some public TCRs were present in many individuals. Cytomegalovirus status was reported to be diagnosed by the classifier with high specificity and sensitivity in both the original and validation cohorts.

The donors belonged to the validation cohort of approximately 130 subjects, which was separate from the roughly 670-subject first cohort. The sequence came from a woman aged 18 to 35 in good health and CMV-seropositive. Source material: PBMCs.

The CDR3 reads CASSLQLFSGGPSYEQYF. The nucleotide sequence reads as follows: TGTGCCAGCAGTTTACAATTGTTCTCGGGAGGGCCGTCCTACGAGCAGTACTTC. The rearranged segments are TRBV28 and TRBJ2-7; TRBD2 aligns with 8 central bases. V is trimmed back by 2 bases and J by 1 base, and the junction contains 13 bases that no gene match accounts for. The CDR3 runs 18 amino acids, cysteine and phenylalanine included. Only CDR3 DNA remains: 54 bases, in frame from the first base. CDR1 and CDR2 were assigned from the germline V gene as MDHEN and SYDVKM.